This TCR beta chain emerged from a study of T cells in Graves' hyperthyroidism and ophthalmopathy. Notes on this clonotype: Its antigen is not known.

Across 18 months, stable Graves' hyperthyroidism was marked by no progression to ophthalmopathy. Used for diagnoses were clinical symptoms, serum thyroxine and TRAb, thyroid ultrasound and orbital computed tomography. With V trimmed by 8 bases and J by 4 bases, 2 bases remained unmatched. Germline CDR1 is LNHDA and CDR2 is SQIVND (reference sequence). The CDR3 extends over 13 amino acids. Broader study findings: It was a median around 6 months before onset that the model predicted ophthalmopathy. In the analysis, a 13 V-J model separated ophthalmopathy from stable hyperthyroidism.

There were TCR beta CDR3 regions amplified from RNA transcripts. HTBI primers were used for first-round RT-PCR of the TCR CDR3. MiXCR was run by TCRdb on the multiplex PCR reads, yielding one entry per CDR3 protein. Altogether approximately 600,000 distinct CDR3 sequences are present, about a sixth being singletons, with the ten largest covering around 3.9%. Sequencing was done on a sample of blood. The chain has TRBV19 and TRBJ2-2, with 9 bases lining up with TRBD1. The receptor was isolated from a woman under 40 with Graves' hyperthyroidism. Here the CDR3 DNA reads TGTGCCAGTGGGACAGGGCTCACCGGGGAGCTGTTTTTT. Amino acid sequence: CASGTGLTGELFF.